This T cell receptor beta chain was sequenced for a study of long-term antiretroviral therapy in people with HIV. Turning to the study itself: It was about a decade before the 2015 immediate-ART recommendation that the earliest samples were taken. Overall study findings and caveats: Participants lacked recorded data on ART adherence, viral resistance or therapy changes. Repertoire dominance by clones expanded before ART was seen at all time points.

Germline V gene lookup returns CDR1 LNHDA and CDR2 SQIVND (reference sequence). V shed 6 bases and J shed 2 bases, with 13 bases lying between them. The CDR3 spans 14 residues. Runs used v3.0 of the immunoSEQ assay and were done at survey level. TCRdb's copy holds only in-frame clones and misses some; the assay was immunoSEQ multiplex PCR. The sample has roughly 30,000 clones; 75% to 90% are singletons. As regards this clone: The antigen is unknown.

The rearrangement uses TRBV19 and TRBJ1-2, with D uncertain. This material consisted of unsorted PBMCs, taken 0.3 years after starting antiretroviral therapy. The TCR sequence derives from a man aged 35-49 years with HIV. CDR3 DNA: TGTGCCAGTAGGCCTGACGGTACGAACTATGGCTACACCTTC. Translated, it gives CASRPDGTNYGYTF.